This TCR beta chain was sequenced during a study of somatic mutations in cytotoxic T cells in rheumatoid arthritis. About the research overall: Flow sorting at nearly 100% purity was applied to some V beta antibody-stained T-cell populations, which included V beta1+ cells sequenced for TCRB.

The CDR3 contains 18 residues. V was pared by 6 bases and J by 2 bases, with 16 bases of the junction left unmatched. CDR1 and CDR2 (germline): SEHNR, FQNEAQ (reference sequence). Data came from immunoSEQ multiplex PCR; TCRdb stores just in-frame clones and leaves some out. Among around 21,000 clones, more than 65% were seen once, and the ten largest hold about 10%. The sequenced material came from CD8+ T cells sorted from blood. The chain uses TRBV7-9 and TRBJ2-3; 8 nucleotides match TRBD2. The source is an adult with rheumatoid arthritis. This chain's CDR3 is CASSPRRERGPYTDTQYF. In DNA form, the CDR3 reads TGTGCCAGCAGTCCGCGCCGTGAGCGGGGGCCTTACACAGATACGCAGTATTTT.